The 30 T cell receptor beta chains given below trace back to one sample, sequenced in a study of read filtering for tumor transcriptome and immune sequencing. Molecular barcoded adaptors covering alpha/delta and beta/gamma chains were used on approximately 440 ng RNA. MiXCR was run by TCRdb on the reads, yielding one entry per CDR3 protein. The sample holds over 35,000 distinct CDR3 sequences, 10% to 15% seen once. The sequenced sample was a population of CD138-negative cells sorted from bone marrow. The receptors here all came from a donor over 35 with multiple myeloma.

This clonotype was picked up many times. This chain joins TRBV5-5 and TRBJ2-5, with D unresolved. CDR3 length: 13 residues. Between the trimmed V and J ends, which lost 0 bases and 5 bases, there was a span of 8 bases. The germline V gene has CDR1 SGHKS and CDR2 YYEKEE (reference sequence). The CDR3 loop reads CASSLGVGETQYF. In nucleotides, the CDR3 is TGTGCCAGCAGCTTGGGGGTTGGGGAGACCCAGTACTTC.

This clonotype was seen at least ten times. A far more abundant clone sits one base away, making this likely a read error. The rearrangement uses TRBV9 and TRBJ1-6, with D maybe TRBD1 (5 bases). Looked up from germline, CDR1 is SGDLS and CDR2 is YYNGEE. This CDR3 is 13 amino acids long. The CDR3 protein is CASARAGTTEAVF. Written as DNA, the CDR3 is TGTGCCAGCGCACGAGCTGGGACCACTGAAGCTGTCTTT.

The rearrangement joins TRBV5-1 to TRBJ1-6; TRBD1 is a possible D gene (6 bases). The V end lost 7 bases, the J end lost 7 bases, and 15 bases lay between the germline ends. This CDR3 region has 14 residues. Per germline, CDR1 SGHRS and CDR2 YFSETQ. The CDR3 bases are TGCGCCAGCGGCCAAGGACAGCCAAATTCACCCCTCCACTTT. Translation gives CASGQGQPNSPLHF.

This clonotype was counted at least ten times. The chain uses TRBV29-1 and TRBJ1-6; D is undetermined. Trimming left V 4 bases short and J 7 bases short, with 8 bases between. The CDR3 length is 12 residues. Germline V gene data show CDR1 as SQVTM and CDR2 as ANQGSEA. The CDR3: CSVGRSNSPLHF. CDR3 nucleotide sequence: TGCAGCGTTGGCAGGAGCAATTCACCCCTCCACTTT. Using reference TRBV29-1 and TRBJ1-6 for the parts outside the CDR3, the full variable domain is SAVISQKPSRDICQRGTSLTIQCQVDSQVTMMFWYRQQPGQSLTLIATANQGSEATYESGFVIDKFPISRPNLTFSTLTVSNMSPEDSSIYLCSVGRSNSPLHFGNGTRLTVT.

This clonotype was seen repeatedly, ten times or more. The chain carries TRBV5-1 and TRBJ1-1, with no clear D. V lost 6 bases and J 4 bases, leaving 16 bases between the germline ends. The CDR3 contains 14 residues. CDR1 and CDR2 from the germline V gene are SGHRS and YFSETQ. The CDR3 bases are TGCGCCAGCAATCCAGGCCTTGAGGGCACTGAAGCTTTCTTT. It yields the protein CASNPGLEGTEAFF.

With regard to this clonotype: One end of the junction is discordant with germline, which a read error may explain. This chain uses TRBV28 with TRBJ1-5; a possible D gene is TRBD1 (5 bases). The CDR3 has 16 residues. Germline loops: CDR1 MDHEN, CDR2 SYDVKM. The CDR3 spells CACSFGGLGLSQPQHF. The CDR3 DNA sequence: TGTGCCTGCAGTTTTGGGGGGTTGGGGCTGAGTCAGCCCCAGCATTTC.

This clonotype appeared many times. Since no conserved phenylalanine or tryptophan closes the CDR3, a read error is the likely cause. V gene TRBV12-3 or TRBV12-4 combines with J gene TRBJ2-1; 7 positions agree with TRBD2. Germline trimming cut 7 bases from V and 2 bases from J; bases unmatched to any gene: 5. This CDR3 has 14 amino acids. DNA for the CDR3: TGTGCCAGCAAATCTAGCGGAGCCTACAATGAGCAGTTCTCC. Translation: CASKSSGAYNEQFS.

The sample holds a few counts of this clonotype. For the CDR3, the DNA is TGTGCCAGCAGTCGTACTAGCGGAGATTACAATGAGCAGTTCTTC. Translating it yields CASSRTSGDYNEQFF. This chain links TRBV13 with TRBJ2-1; 8 bases fit TRBD2. CDR1 PRHDT and CDR2 FYEKMQ come from the germline V gene (reference sequence). Unmatched junction bases numbered 8, after V lost 6 bases and J lost 4 bases. This CDR3 contains 15 residues.

This clonotype occurred many times. This chain uses TRBV7-9 with TRBJ1-1; D call uncertain. V was trimmed by 3 bases and J by 8 bases, leaving 7 bases between them. This CDR3 contains 11 residues. The germline CDR1 and CDR2 sequences are SEHNR and FQNEAQ (reference sequence). CDR3 coding DNA: TGTGCCAGCAGCTTGCTCCTGGAAGCTTTCTTT. Protein: CASSLLLEAFF.

This clonotype was counted at least ten times. This chain joins TRBV29-1 and TRBJ2-1, with 8 bases aligning to TRBD2. The CDR3 sequence is 15 residues long. Unmatched junction bases numbered 17, after V lost 7 bases and J lost 9 bases. Germline CDR1 SQVTM, CDR2 ANQGSEA. The CDR3 spells CSAGGGGTGLGEQFF. CDR3 DNA sequence: TGCAGCGCGGGGGGGGGGGGAACGGGGTTGGGTGAGCAGTTCTTC.

Comment on this clonotype: A far larger clone differs by one base, so this is likely a read error. The chain is built from TRBV7-2 and TRBJ2-1; D is possibly TRBD2 (6 bases). The CDR3 runs to 15 residues. With 3 bases removed from V and 6 bases from J, the gap between germline ends came to 15 bases. The germline V gene has CDR1 SGHTA and CDR2 FQGNSA. The CDR3 loop is CASSFAGGLGNEQFF. CDR3 bases: TGTGCCAGCAGCTTCGCCGGGGGTTTGGGCAATGAGCAGTTCTTC.

At least ten counts were recorded for this clonotype. Here the CDR3 DNA reads TGTGCCAGCAGCTTAGGGACAGCGAACACTGAAGCTTTCTTT. Translated: CASSLGTANTEAFF. The gene calls are TRBV7-8 and TRBJ1-1, with a tentative D call TRBD1 (6 bases). The CDR3 runs 14 residues. V was cut by 1 base and J by 1 base, with 7 bases left in between. Per the germline V gene, CDR1 is SGHVS and CDR2 is FQNEAQ.

Ten or more counts support this clonotype. Here the CDR3 DNA reads TGTGCCAGCAGGGGTGTAGCGGGGAACACCGGGGAGCTGTTTTTT. This translates into CASRGVAGNTGELFF. The genes are TRBV2 and TRBJ2-2; 7 nucleotides align to TRBD2. The CDR3 has 15 amino acids. The germline V gene has CDR1 SNHLY and CDR2 FYNNEI. V shed 6 bases and J 1 base; nucleotides not matched to a gene: 5.

Many counts were recorded for this clonotype. The chain has TRBV6-6 and TRBJ2-3; weak D call: TRBD1 (6 bases). V was cut by 7 bases and J by 5 bases, with 19 bases left in between. From germline, CDR1 is MNHNY and CDR2 SVGAGI (reference sequence). The CDR3 sequence is 15 residues long. This chain's CDR3 is CASTKQGPVGDTQYF. The CDR3 DNA follows: TGTGCCAGCACCAAACAGGGACCAGTCGGAGATACGCAGTATTTT.

This clonotype was observed many times. The chain is built from TRBV4-1 and TRBJ2-3; the match to TRBD1 covers 8 bases. Germline V gene sequence: CDR1 MGHRA, CDR2 YSYEKL. The trim removed 0 bases at V and 4 bases at J, leaving 6 bases unmatched. This CDR3 region has 16 residues. CDR3 amino acids: CASSQEGQGAPDTQYF. The CDR3 DNA is TGCGCCAGCAGCCAAGAAGGGCAGGGGGCCCCAGATACGCAGTATTTT.

This clonotype was counted many times. The chain carries TRBV20-1 and TRBJ1-5, with D unresolved. V dropped 4 bases and J dropped 5 bases, with 12 bases sitting between them. Germline loops: CDR1 DFQATT, CDR2 SNEGSKA (reference sequence). The CDR3 has 13 residues. As DNA, the CDR3 is TGCAGTGCTATAGACACCTTCCATCAGCCCCAGCATTTT. It encodes CSAIDTFHQPQHF.

Only one count was recorded for this clonotype. Just one base apart from a much larger clone, this may be a read error. CDR3 DNA: TGTGCCAGCGCCCGGAGTAGGAAGAACACTGAAGCTTTCTTT. Protein: CASARSRKNTEAFF. V is TRBV7-8 and J is TRBJ1-1; D gene ambiguous. The length of the CDR3 is 14 residues. Germline V gene lookup returns CDR1 SGHVS and CDR2 FQNEAQ. Trimming left V 8 bases short and J 1 base short, with 14 bases between.

This clonotype was recorded many times. The CDR3, as DNA: TGCGCCAGCAGTCATCGCGTCCCACGCTATAACTATGGCTACACCTTC. Encoded protein: CASSHRVPRYNYGYTF. The V call is TRBV23-1, the J call TRBJ1-2; no reliable D call. TRBV23-1 is identified as an open reading frame with a role that is uncertain. V dropped 3 bases and J dropped 1 base, with 15 bases sitting between them. CDR3 length equals 16 residues.

This clonotype was seen at least ten times. The CDR3 loop is CSAKRGGQETQYF. CDR3 in DNA: TGCAGTGCTAAGCGGGGGGGGCAAGAGACCCAGTACTTC. The chain carries TRBV20-1 and TRBJ2-5, with 10 bases aligning to TRBD2. After removal of 4 bases from V and 2 bases from J, the junction contained 1 base not matched to a gene. This CDR3 has 13 residues. CDR1 and CDR2 from the germline V gene are DFQATT and SNEGSKA (reference sequence).

Ten or more counts support this clonotype. CDR3 amino acids: CASSPVDRAVLDTGELFF. CDR3 in DNA: TGTGCCAGCAGTCCCGTGGACAGGGCCGTCTTGGACACCGGGGAGCTGTTTTTT. The V call is TRBV6-5, the J call TRBJ2-2; 8 bases align to TRBD1. Germline V gives CDR1 MNHEY, CDR2 SVGAGI. The CDR3 spans 18 residues. With 5 bases clipped from V and 3 bases from J, the junction kept 14 bases outside the gene matches.

Many counts were recorded for this clonotype. The chain recombines TRBV27 with TRBJ2-7, with TRBD2 matching over 7 bases. This CDR3 comprises 13 residues. The junction had 5 bases not matched to a gene; V was cut back by 5 bases and J by 4 bases. Germline lookup yields CDR1 MNHEY and CDR2 SMNVEV (reference sequence). The DNA for the CDR3 is TGTGCCAGCAGTCCTAGGGGAGGGTACGAGCAGTACTTC. Protein sequence: CASSPRGGYEQYF.

This clonotype occurred a few times. The chain employs TRBV29-1 and TRBJ2-5, with a possible D match to TRBD2 (7 bases). Germline V gives CDR1 SQVTM, CDR2 ANQGSEA. The CDR3 is 16 amino acids. V lost 1 base, J lost 5 bases, and 20 bases lay in between. CDR3 bases: TGCAGCGTTGAAGTTTGGGCAACAGGGCGGGGGGAGACCCAGTACTTC. It yields the protein CSVEVWATGRGETQYF.

Notes on this clonotype: The germline gene is not matched at one end of the junction; a read error may be the cause. V gene TRBV29-1 combines with J gene TRBJ1-2, with no clear D. Germline values: CDR1 SQVTM, CDR2 ANQGSEA. The CDR3 loop spans 14 amino acids. For the CDR3, the DNA is TGCATCGTTGAAAAAGTGCGAGCTAACTATGGCTACACCTTC. This gives the protein CIVEKVRANYGYTF.

This clonotype was recorded many times. The chain employs TRBV12-3 or TRBV12-4 and TRBJ1-1; TRBD1 is a possible D gene (5 bases). CDR3 length: 13 residues. With 5 bases removed from V and 6 bases from J, the gap between germline ends came to 13 bases. CDR3 nucleotides: TGTGCCAGCAGTCCAGGGTATCGCGCTGAAGCTTTCTTT. Translating it yields CASSPGYRAEAFF.

This clonotype has ten or more counts. The chain combines TRBV12-3 or TRBV12-4 with TRBJ2-1; D might be TRBD2 (6 bases). Between the trimmed V and J ends, which lost 3 bases and 7 bases, there was a span of 13 bases. This CDR3 region has 14 residues. CDR3 region: CASSFGGVTNEQFF. As DNA, the CDR3 is TGTGCCAGCAGTTTCGGGGGAGTCACAAATGAGCAGTTCTTC.

This clonotype has a handful of counts. It differs at one base from a far larger clone, so likely a read error. This sequence joins TRBV11-2 and TRBJ2-1; weak D call: TRBD2 (5 bases). CDR1 SGHAT and CDR2 FQNNGV come from the germline V gene. This CDR3 comprises 13 residues. CDR3 bases: TGTGCCGGCAGCTTAGGAGGAATGGGTGAGCAGTTCTTC. Translation gives CAGSLGGMGEQFF.

This clonotype occurred many times. This rearrangement joins TRBV10-2 to TRBJ2-4; possible D gene TRBD2, 5 bases. Germline CDR1 and CDR2: WSHSY and SAAADI. The V gene lost 3 bases and the J gene lost 15 bases, with 15 bases spanning the gap. The CDR3 runs 12 residues. CDR3 residues: CASSEPAGLLYF. CDR3 DNA sequence: TGCGCCAGCAGTGAACCCGCGGGCCTTCTGTACTTC.

This clonotype occurred many times. This rearrangement joins TRBV4-1 to TRBJ2-1; TRBD1 agrees at 9 bases. Trimming cost V 0 bases and J 7 bases; bases outside gene matches: 7. The germline V gene has CDR1 MGHRA and CDR2 YSYEKL. The CDR3 consists of 16 residues. CDR3 nucleotide sequence: TGCGCCAGCAGCCAAGACGGGACAGGGATGTCGAATGAGCAGTTCTTC. This translates into CASSQDGTGMSNEQFF.

This clonotype came up many times. This rearrangement joins TRBV11-2 to TRBJ2-4; 8 positions agree with TRBD1. This CDR3 has 15 residues. The germline V gene has CDR1 SGHAT and CDR2 FQNNGV. The ends lost 5 bases at V and 8 bases at J; junction bases unmatched: 11. CDR3 region: CASSPPGTGGDIQYF. DNA for the CDR3: TGTGCCAGCAGCCCCCCCGGGACAGGAGGGGACATTCAGTACTTC.

This clonotype was detected ten times or more. The chain carries TRBV12-3 or TRBV12-4 and TRBJ1-6; D is possibly TRBD1 (5 bases). The CDR3 runs to 12 residues. V lost 10 bases and J 7 bases, leaving 11 bases between the germline ends. For the CDR3, the DNA is TGTGCCACGGGACTGATAAATTCACCCCTCCACTTT. It yields the protein CATGLINSPLHF.